This T cell receptor (beta chain) came from a study of cytomegalovirus exposure and HLA in healthy donors. A multiplex PCR was run with 60 Vbeta primers and 13 Jbeta primers. Repertoires were generated with immunoSEQ multiplex PCR, while TCRdb's copy carries only in-frame clones and drops some. The table lists roughly 150,000 clones, around 80% of them singletons. Per germline, CDR1 MDHEN and CDR2 SYDVKM. CDR3 size: 13 residues. The ends were cut back, 2 bases at V and 2 bases at J, with 7 bases in the middle. The TCR originated in a woman aged 40 to 50 in good health and CMV-seropositive. Sequencing used PBMCs. This chain joins TRBV28 and TRBJ2-7; no definite D call. The CDR3 region has the DNA TGTGCCAGCAGTTTAGGCACTACCTACGAGCAGTACTTC. Its translation: CASSLGTTYEQYF.